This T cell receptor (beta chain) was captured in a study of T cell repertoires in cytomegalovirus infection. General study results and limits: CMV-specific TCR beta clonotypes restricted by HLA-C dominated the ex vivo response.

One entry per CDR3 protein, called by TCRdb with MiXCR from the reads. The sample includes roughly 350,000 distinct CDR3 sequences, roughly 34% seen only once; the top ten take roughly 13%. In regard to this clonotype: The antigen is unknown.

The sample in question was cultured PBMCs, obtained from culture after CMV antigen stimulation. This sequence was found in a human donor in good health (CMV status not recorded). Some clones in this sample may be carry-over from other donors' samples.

CDR3 loop: CASSSNNSPLHF. The CDR3 nucleotides read TGTGCCAGCAGCTCGAATAATTCACCCCTCCACTTT. The chain is built from TRBV7-2 and TRBJ1-6; D is ambiguous. Trimming shortened V by 4 bases and J by 5 bases, and 3 bases separated the two germline ends. Germline V CDR1 and CDR2: SGHTA, FQGNSA. The CDR3 is made up of 12 amino acids.